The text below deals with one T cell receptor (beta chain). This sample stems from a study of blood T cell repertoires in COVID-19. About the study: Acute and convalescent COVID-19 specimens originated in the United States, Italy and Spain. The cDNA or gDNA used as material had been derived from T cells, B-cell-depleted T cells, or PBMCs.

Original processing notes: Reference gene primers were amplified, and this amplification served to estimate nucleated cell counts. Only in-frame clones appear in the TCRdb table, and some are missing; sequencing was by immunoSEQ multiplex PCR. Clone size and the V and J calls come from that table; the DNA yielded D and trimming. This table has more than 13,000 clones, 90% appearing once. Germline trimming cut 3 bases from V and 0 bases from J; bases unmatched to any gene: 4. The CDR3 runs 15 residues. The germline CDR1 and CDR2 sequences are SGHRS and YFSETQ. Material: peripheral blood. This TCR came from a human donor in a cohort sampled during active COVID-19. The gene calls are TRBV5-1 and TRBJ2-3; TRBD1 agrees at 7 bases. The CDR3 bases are TGCGCCAGCAGCTCCCTGACAGGGAGCACAGATACGCAGTATTTT. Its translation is CASSSLTGSTDTQYF.